This entry features one T cell receptor (beta chain) sequence. Its antigen is not identified. CDR1 and CDR2 (germline): SGHNT, YYREEE (reference sequence). The CDR3 runs to 15 residues. The ends lost 9 bases at V and 5 bases at J; junction bases unmatched: 12. This record belongs to a study of hypomethylating agent response in myelodysplastic syndrome. Each sample had 350 to 450 ng DNA, as two 200 ng replicates, at survey resolution. Measured with immunoSEQ multiplex PCR; TCRdb has only the in-frame clones, and not every one. Of fewer than 4,000 clones listed, approximately 78% are singletons. Broader study findings: Non-responders showed more contracted clonotypes post-treatment, while responders showed more novel ones. No significant post-treatment change in richness, rarefaction diversity or clonality, across all patients or response groups.

No T-cell subset sorting was done; bone marrow was analyzed in bulk. This TCR was sampled from a human donor with myelodysplastic syndrome. Sequences were derived from bone marrow, sampled before or after starting hypomethylating agent treatment for myelodysplastic syndrome (not recorded which). This chain connects TRBV5-4 to TRBJ2-5; 11 bases map to TRBD2. The CDR3 bases are TGTGCCACCTTTGTCACTAGCGGGGGTCGGGAGACCCAGTACTTC. This gives the protein CATFVTSGGRETQYF.